This T cell receptor beta chain comes out of a study of vaccination and CD4 T cells after COVID-19. The time point denotes: late sampling 161 to 241 days after vaccination in three convalescent patients. Treatment meaning: roughly 10-day PBMC culture with coronavirus spike peptide pools or control peptides (ViraFEST assay). V was trimmed by 7 bases and J by 1 base, leaving 13 bases between them. CDR3 length: 14 amino acids. Looked up from germline, CDR1 is SNHLY and CDR2 is FYNNEI. In the case of this clonotype: The antigen is not known.

The Oncomine TCR Beta short-read assay sequenced DNA from cultured CD4+ T cells. Each CDR3 protein gets one entry after TCRdb re-called the PCR reads with MiXCR. The data show about 22,000 distinct CDR3 sequences, with 30% to 45% seen just once and roughly 9% held by the top ten. The chain uses TRBV2 and TRBJ1-2; D possibly corresponds to TRBD1 (5 bases). The source of this sequence is a human donor who had recovered from COVID-19. Material: CD4+ T cells from blood, cultured in vitro, obtained about 7 months after SARS-CoV-2 vaccination. The CDR3 nucleotides are TGTGCCAGCAAGGGGCCAGGGCTTAACTATGGCTACACCTTC. It is translated as CASKGPGLNYGYTF.